This TCR beta chain came from a study of T cells in Graves' hyperthyroidism and ophthalmopathy. Study observations and caveats: Median prediction lead before ophthalmopathy onset was 6.5 months with the model.

CDR1 is MDHEN and CDR2 is SYDVKM in the germline V gene. Trimming shortened V by 4 bases and J by 2 bases, and 23 bases separated the two germline ends. There are 18 residues in the CDR3. The CDR3 regions of TCR beta were amplified from RNA transcripts. The study used the HTBI primer set for a first-round RT-PCR of the TCR CDR3. TCRdb itself ran the multiplex PCR reads through MiXCR, one entry per CDR3 protein. This sample has approximately 620,000 distinct CDR3 sequences; around 13% occur once, and the top ten carry around 5.4%. Criteria for exclusion of patients were uncontrolled infection, other autoimmune disease, pregnancy or lactation. Diagnosing involved the use of clinical symptoms, serum thyroxine and TRAb, thyroid ultrasound and orbital computed tomography. This clonotype was recorded many times. Its antigen is undetermined.

The sequenced sample consisted of blood. This receptor was obtained from a woman aged 25 to 39 with Graves' hyperthyroidism that later progressed to Graves' ophthalmopathy. The chain links TRBV28 to TRBJ2-5; D might be TRBD1 or TRBD2, each matching 5 bases. The CDR3 region has the DNA TGTGCCAGCAGTTACAGCCCTTATCCGGGGCCTCAACAAGAGACCCAGTACTTC. It codes for CASSYSPYPGPQQETQYF.